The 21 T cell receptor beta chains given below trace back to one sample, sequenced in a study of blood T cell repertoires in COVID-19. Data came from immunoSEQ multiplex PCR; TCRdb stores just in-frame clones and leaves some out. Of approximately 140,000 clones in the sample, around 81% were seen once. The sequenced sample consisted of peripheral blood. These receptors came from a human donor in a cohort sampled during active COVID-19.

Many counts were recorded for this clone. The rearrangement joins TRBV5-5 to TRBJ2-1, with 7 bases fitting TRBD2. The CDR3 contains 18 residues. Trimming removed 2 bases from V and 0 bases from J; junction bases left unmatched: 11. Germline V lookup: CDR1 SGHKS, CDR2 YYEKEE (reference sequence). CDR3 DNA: TGTGCCAGCAGCTTAGCGATCGGGCGGGGGTCCTCCTACAATGAGCAGTTCTTC. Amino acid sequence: CASSLAIGRGSSYNEQFF.

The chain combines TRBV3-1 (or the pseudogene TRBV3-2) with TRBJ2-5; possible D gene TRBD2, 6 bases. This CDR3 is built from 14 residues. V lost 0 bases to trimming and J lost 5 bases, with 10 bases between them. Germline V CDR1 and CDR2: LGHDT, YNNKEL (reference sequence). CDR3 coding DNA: TGTGCCAGCAGCCAAGAGGTGACTAGTGAGACCCAGTACTTC. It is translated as CASSQEVTSETQYF.

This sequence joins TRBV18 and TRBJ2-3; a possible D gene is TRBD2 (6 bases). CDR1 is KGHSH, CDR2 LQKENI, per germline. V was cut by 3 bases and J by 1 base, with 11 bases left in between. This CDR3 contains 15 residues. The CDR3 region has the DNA TGTGCCAGCTCACCTCTCGGGAGAGGCACAGATACGCAGTATTTT. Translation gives CASSPLGRGTDTQYF.

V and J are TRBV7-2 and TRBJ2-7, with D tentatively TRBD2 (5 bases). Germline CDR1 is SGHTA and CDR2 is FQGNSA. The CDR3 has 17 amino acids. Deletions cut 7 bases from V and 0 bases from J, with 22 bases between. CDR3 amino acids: CASKESASGLSSYEQYF. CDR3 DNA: TGTGCCAGCAAGGAGAGCGCGAGCGGTCTAAGCTCCTACGAGCAGTACTTC.

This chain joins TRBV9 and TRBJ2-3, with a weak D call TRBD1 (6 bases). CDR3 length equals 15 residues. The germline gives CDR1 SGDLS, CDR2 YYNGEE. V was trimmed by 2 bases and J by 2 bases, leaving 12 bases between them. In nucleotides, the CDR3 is TGTGCCAGCAGCGTTGGACAGCCAGACACAGATACGCAGTATTTT. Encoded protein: CASSVGQPDTDTQYF. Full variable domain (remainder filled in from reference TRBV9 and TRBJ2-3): DSGVTQTPKHLITATGQRVTLRCSPRSGDLSVYWYQQSLDQGLQFLIQYYNGEERAKGNILERFSAQQFPDLHSELNLSSLELGDSALYFCASSVGQPDTDTQYFGPGTRLTVL.

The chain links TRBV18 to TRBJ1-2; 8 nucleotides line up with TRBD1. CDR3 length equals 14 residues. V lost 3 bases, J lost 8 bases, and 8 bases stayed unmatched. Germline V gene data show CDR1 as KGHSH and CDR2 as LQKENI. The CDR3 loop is CASSPLDRGYGYTF. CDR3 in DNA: TGTGCCAGCTCACCCCTCGACAGGGGTTACGGCTACACCTTC.

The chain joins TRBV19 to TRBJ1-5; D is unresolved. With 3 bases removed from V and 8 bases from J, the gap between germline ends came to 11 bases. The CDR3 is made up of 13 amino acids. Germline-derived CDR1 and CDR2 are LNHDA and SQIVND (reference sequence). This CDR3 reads CASSISVTKPQHF. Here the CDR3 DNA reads TGTGCCAGTAGTATTAGTGTCACGAAGCCCCAGCATTTT.

The CDR3 protein is CASSQARAGVRQETQYF. The CDR3 region has the DNA TGCGCCAGCAGCCAAGCTAGAGCGGGAGTACGCCAAGAGACCCAGTACTTC. The V and J genes are TRBV4-1 and TRBJ2-5; 8 nucleotides agree with TRBD2. CDR1 is MGHRA and CDR2 is YSYEKL in the germline V gene. CDR3 length: 17 residues. V lost 1 base, J lost 1 base, and 8 bases stayed unmatched.

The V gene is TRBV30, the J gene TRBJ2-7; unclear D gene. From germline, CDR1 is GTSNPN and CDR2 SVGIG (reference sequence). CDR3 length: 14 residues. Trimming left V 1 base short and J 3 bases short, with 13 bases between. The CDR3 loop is CAWSAVPLNYEQYF. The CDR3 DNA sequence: TGTGCCTGGAGTGCGGTCCCTCTTAACTACGAGCAGTACTTC.

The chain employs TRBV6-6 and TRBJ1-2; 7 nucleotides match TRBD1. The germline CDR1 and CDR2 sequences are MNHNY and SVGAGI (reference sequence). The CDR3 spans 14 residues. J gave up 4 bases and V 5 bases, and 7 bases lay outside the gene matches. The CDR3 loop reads CASSPTGAGYGYTF. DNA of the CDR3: TGTGCCAGCAGTCCAACAGGGGCGGGCTATGGCTACACCTTC.

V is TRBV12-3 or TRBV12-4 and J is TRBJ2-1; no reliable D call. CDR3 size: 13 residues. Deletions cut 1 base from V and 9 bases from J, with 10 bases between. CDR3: CASSLGAKIEQFF. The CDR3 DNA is TGTGCCAGCAGTTTAGGGGCAAAAATTGAGCAGTTCTTC.

CDR3 loop: CASSLVLTSEQFF. The CDR3 region has the DNA TGCGCCAGCAGCTTGGTGTTAACCAGTGAGCAGTTCTTC. The V and J genes are TRBV5-1 and TRBJ2-1; D remains ambiguous. From germline, CDR1 is SGHRS and CDR2 YFSETQ. The CDR3 is 13 amino acids. Trimming stripped 0 bases from V and 9 bases from J, with 10 bases between.

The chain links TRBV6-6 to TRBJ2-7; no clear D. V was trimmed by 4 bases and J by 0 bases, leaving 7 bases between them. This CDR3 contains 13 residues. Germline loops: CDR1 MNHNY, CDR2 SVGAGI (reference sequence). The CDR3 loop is CASSSMASYEQYF. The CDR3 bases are TGTGCCAGCAGTTCCATGGCCTCCTACGAGCAGTACTTC.

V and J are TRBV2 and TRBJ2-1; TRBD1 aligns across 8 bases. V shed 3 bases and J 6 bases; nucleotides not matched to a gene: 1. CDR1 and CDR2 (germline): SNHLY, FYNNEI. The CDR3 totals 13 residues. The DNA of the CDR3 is TGTGCCAGCAGTGAGGACAGGGTCAATGAGCAGTTCTTC. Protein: CASSEDRVNEQFF.

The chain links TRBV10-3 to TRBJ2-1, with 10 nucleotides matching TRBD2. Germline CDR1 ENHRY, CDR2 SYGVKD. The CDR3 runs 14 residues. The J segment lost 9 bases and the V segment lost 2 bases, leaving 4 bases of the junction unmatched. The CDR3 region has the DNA TGTGCCATCAGTGAGCTAGCGGGAGTAGGTGAGCAGTTCTTC. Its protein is CAISELAGVGEQFF.

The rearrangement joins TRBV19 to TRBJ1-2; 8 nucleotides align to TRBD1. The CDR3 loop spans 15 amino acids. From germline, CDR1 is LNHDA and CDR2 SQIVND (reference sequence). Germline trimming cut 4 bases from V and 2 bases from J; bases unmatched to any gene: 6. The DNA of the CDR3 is TGTGCCAGTAGTACGGTCAGGGACAGGAACTATGGCTACACCTTC. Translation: CASSTVRDRNYGYTF.

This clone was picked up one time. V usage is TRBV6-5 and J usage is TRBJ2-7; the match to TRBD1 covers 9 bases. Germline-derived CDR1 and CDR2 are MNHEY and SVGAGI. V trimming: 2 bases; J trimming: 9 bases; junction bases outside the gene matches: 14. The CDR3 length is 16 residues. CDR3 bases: TGTGCCAGCAGTTACGTACCAGGACAGGGGTCCGGGAGGCAGTACTTC. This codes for CASSYVPGQGSGRQYF.

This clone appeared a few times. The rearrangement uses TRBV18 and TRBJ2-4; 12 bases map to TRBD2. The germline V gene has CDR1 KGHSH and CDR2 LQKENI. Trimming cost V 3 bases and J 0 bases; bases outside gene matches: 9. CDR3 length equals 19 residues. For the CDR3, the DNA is TGTGCCAGCTCACCTCCGGGACTAGCGGGCGGTCTAGCCAAAAACATTCAGTACTTC. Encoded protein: CASSPPGLAGGLAKNIQYF.

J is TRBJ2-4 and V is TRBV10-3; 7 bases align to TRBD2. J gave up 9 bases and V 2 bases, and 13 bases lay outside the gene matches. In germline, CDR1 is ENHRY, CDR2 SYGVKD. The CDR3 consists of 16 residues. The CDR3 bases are TGTGCCATCAGTGAGGTGGCCGGGGCGGGGGATGGCATTCAGTACTTC. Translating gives CAISEVAGAGDGIQYF.

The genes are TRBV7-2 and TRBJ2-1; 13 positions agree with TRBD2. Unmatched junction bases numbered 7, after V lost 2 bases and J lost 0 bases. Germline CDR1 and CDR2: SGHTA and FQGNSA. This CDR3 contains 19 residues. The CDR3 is CASSLHGLAGDGSYNEQFF. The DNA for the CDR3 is TGTGCCAGCAGCTTACACGGACTAGCGGGAGATGGCTCCTACAATGAGCAGTTCTTC.

The CDR3 coding sequence is TGTGCCAGCAGTGGACCCATGGGCAGTACCCAAAATAATTCACCCCTCCACTTT. Protein: CASSGPMGSTQNNSPLHF. V gene TRBV6-1 combines with J gene TRBJ1-6, with D unresolved. The ends were cut back, 4 bases at V and 5 bases at J, with 21 bases in the middle. The germline V gene has CDR1 MNHNS and CDR2 SASEGT. This CDR3 has 18 residues.